This T cell receptor (beta chain) was documented in a study of beta chain features in type 1 diabetes. About the study: Analysis included over 100,000,000 sorted cells drawn from all samples.

This clone has a handful of counts. Its antigen is undetermined. General study results and limits: Researchers could not determine here whether HLA type influences TCRB rearrangement. PCR may have favored shorter templates equally in patients and controls.

Sorting of CD4+ naive, central memory, regulatory and stem cell-like memory cells was performed via CD45RO/CCR7/CD25/CD127/CD95/CD27. The authors reverse transcribed all of the isolated RNA, so sequencing captured expressed TCRB transcripts. Here immunoSEQ multiplex PCR was the method, and the copy in TCRdb shows in-frame clones only, minus some. The table lists around 300,000 clones, 12% to 15% of them singletons. The TCR was taken from a man younger than 40 in good health. The sample was central memory CD4+ T cells from blood.

CDR3 nucleotide sequence: TGCGCCAGCAGCCAAGATGACAGGGACCCCTATGGCTACACCTTC. It codes for CASSQDDRDPYGYTF. The chain carries TRBV4-3 and TRBJ1-2; TRBD1 matches at 7 bases. CDR1 is LGHNA, CDR2 YSLEER, per germline. This CDR3 contains 15 residues. V trimming: 0 bases; J trimming: 4 bases; junction bases outside the gene matches: 5.